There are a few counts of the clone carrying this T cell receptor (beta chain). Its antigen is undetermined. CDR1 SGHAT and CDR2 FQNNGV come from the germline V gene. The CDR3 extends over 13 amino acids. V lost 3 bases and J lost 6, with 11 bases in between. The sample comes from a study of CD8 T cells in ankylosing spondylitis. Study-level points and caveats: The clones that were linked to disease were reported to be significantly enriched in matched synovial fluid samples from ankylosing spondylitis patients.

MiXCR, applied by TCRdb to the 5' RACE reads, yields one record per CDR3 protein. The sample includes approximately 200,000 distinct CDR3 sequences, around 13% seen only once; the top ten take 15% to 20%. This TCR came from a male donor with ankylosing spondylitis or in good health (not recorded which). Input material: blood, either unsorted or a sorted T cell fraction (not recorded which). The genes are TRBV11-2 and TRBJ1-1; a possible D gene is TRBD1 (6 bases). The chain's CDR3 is CASSFGGGPEAFF. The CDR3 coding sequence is TGTGCCAGCAGCTTCGGAGGGGGACCTGAAGCTTTCTTT.